This TCR beta chain was recovered during a study of molecular identifiers for immune sequencing clone quantification. V was trimmed by 6 bases and J by 0 bases, leaving 11 bases between them. The length of the CDR3 is 15 residues. From germline, CDR1 is SEHNR and CDR2 FQNEAQ (reference sequence). TCRdb re-called the PCR reads through MiXCR, storing one row per CDR3 protein. The sample gives a few hundred thousand distinct CDR3 sequences, around a fifth of which show up once; around 0.84% is in the top ten. This clonotype was seen only a few times. This clonotype was sampled from a human donor in good health. Some libraries in this study had Jurkat cell RNA spiked in. The sample comprised naive CD8+ T cells from blood, with Jurkat cell RNA spiked in. The subset denotes: FACS-sorted CD8+CD4-CCR7+CD45RA+ naive T cells. The chain joins TRBV7-9 to TRBJ2-2; D might be TRBD1 (6 bases). Here the CDR3 reads CASRWGQSNTGELFF. In DNA form, the CDR3 reads TGTGCCAGCAGGTGGGGACAATCGAACACCGGGGAGCTGTTTTTT. The full variable domain, rest sourced from reference TRBV7-9 and TRBJ2-2, is DTGVSQNPRHKITKRGQNVTFRCDPISEHNRLYWYRQTLGQGPEFLTYFQNEAQLEKSRLLSDRFSAERPKGSFSTLEIQRTEQGDSAMYLCASRWGQSNTGELFFGEGSRLTVL.